The present T cell receptor beta chain was sequenced within a study of blood T cells in healthy people across ages. Overall study results and limits: Long-lived donors had more naive CD4+ cells and higher diversity than aged donors. Percentage of naive T cells showed a strong correlation with TCR beta diversity.

A second PCR of 7 to 11 cycles used a sample-barcoded 5' primer and a J-beta primer mix. TCRdb ran MiXCR on the 5' RACE reads and lists one entry per CDR3 protein. The sample yields over 600,000 distinct CDR3 sequences, around 21% seen once. Per the germline V gene, CDR1 is SNHLY and CDR2 is FYNNEI. V lost 6 bases and J lost 5; bases outside the gene matches: 9. CDR3 length equals 15 residues. This clonotype was observed a handful of times. Its antigen is still unknown. Sequences were obtained from blood. The J gene is TRBJ2-5, the V gene TRBV2; the match to TRBD2 covers 10 bases. The origin of this receptor is a man between 65 and 85 years old in good health. CDR3 sequence: CASRPGLAPSETQYF. CDR3 coding DNA: TGTGCCAGCAGGCCGGGACTAGCGCCGAGTGAGACCCAGTACTTC. Variable domain in full (rest from reference TRBV2 and TRBJ2-5): EPEVTQTPSHQVTQMGQEVILRCVPISNHLYFYWYRQILGQKVEFLVSFYNNEISEKSEIFDDQFSVERPDGSNFTLKIRSTKLEDSAMYFCASRPGLAPSETQYFGPGTRLLVL.